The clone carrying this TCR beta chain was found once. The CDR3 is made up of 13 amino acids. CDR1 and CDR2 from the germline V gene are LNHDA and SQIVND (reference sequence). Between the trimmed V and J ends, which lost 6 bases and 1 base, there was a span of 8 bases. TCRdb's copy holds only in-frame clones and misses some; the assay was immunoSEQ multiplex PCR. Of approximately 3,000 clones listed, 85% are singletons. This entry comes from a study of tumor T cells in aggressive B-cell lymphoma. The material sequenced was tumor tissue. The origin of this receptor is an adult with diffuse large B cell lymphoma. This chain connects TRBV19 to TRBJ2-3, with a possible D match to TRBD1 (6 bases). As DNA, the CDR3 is TGTGCCAGTAGCCGGACAGGCACAGATACGCAGTATTTT. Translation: CASSRTGTDTQYF.